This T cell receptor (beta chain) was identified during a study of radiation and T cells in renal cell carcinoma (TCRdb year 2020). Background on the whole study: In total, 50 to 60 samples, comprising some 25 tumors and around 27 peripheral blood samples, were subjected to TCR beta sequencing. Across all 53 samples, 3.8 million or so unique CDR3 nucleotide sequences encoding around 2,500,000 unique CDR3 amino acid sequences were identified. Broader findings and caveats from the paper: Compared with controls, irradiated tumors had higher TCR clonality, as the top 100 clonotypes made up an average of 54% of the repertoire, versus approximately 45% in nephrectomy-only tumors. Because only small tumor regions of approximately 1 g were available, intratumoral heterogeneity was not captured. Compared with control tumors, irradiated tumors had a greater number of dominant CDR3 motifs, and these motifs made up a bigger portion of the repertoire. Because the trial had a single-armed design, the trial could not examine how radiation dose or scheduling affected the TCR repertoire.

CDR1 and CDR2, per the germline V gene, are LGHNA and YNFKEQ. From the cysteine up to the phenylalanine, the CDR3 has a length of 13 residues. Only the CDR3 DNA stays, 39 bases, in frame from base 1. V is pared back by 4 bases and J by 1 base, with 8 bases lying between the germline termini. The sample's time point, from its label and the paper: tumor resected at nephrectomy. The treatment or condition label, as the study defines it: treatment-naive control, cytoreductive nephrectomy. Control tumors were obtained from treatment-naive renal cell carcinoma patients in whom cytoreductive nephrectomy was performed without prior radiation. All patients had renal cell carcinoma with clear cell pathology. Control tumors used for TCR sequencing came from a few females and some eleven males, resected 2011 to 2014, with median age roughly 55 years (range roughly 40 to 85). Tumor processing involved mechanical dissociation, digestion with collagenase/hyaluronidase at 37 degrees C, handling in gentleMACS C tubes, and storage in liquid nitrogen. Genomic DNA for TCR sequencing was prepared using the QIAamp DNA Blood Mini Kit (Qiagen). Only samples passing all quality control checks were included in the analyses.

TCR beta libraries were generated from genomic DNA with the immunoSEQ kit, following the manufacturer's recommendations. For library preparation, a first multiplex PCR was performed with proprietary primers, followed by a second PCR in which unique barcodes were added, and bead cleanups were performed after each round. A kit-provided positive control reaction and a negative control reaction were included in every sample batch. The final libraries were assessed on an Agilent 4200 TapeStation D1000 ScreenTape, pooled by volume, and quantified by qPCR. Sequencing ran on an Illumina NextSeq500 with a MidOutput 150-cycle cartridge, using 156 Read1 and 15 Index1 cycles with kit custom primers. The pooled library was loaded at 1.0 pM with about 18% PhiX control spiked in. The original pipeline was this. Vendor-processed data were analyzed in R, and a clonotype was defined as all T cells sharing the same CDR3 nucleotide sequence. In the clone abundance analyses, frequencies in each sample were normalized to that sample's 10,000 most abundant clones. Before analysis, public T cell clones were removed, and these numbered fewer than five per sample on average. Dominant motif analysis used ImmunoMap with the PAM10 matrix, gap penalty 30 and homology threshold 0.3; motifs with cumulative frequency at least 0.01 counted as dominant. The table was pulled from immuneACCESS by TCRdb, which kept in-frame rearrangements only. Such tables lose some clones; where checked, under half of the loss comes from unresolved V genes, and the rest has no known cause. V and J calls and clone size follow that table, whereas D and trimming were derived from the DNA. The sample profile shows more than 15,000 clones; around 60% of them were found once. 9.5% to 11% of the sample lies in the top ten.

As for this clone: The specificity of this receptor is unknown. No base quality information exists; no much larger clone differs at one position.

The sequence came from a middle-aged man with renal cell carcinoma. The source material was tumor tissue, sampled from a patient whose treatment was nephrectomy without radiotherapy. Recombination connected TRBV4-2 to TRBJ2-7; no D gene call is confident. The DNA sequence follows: TGTGCCAGCAGCCTCGGCCAGTCCTACGAGCAGTACTTC. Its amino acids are CASSLGQSYEQYF.